This TCR beta chain was recorded in a study of blood T cell repertoires in COVID-19. Some clones are missing from TCRdb's copy, which holds only in-frame ones; the method was immunoSEQ multiplex PCR. This table has about 69,000 clones, about 85% appearing once. This clone was seen once. V lost 3 bases to trimming and J lost 0 bases, with 18 bases between them. This CDR3 has 18 residues. Germline lookup yields CDR1 GTSNPN and CDR2 SVGIG (reference sequence). The TCR sequence derives from a man older than 75 with acute or convalescent COVID-19. The V and J genes are TRBV30 and TRBJ1-6; D is ambiguous. Sequenced sample: peripheral blood. Written as DNA, the CDR3 is TGTGCCTGGAGCCCCGACCGGGGAAGAAGCTCCTATAATTCACCCCTCCACTTT. Its protein product is CAWSPDRGRSSYNSPLHF.